The text below deals with one T cell receptor beta chain. Only in-frame clones appear in the TCRdb table, and some are missing; sequencing was by immunoSEQ multiplex PCR. Here the sample spans 100,000 to 150,000 clones, 70% to 90% being singletons. The entry originates in a study of PD-1 blockade in mismatch repair-deficient tumors. About the research overall: Patients had fewer than 15 mismatch repair-deficient cancer types and were previously treated and progressing.

All patients were mismatch repair deficient, assessed by either PCR or immunohistochemistry. The TCR-sequenced patients were a few responders to pembrolizumab. J was trimmed by 5 bases and V by 6 bases; bases with no gene match: 7. The CDR3 is 14 residues long. From germline, CDR1 is MNHEY and CDR2 SMNVEV (reference sequence). The chain couples TRBV27 to TRBJ1-5; the match to TRBD1 covers 7 bases. The clonotype comes from an adult with mismatch repair-deficient cancer. Sample: peripheral blood, taken 44 weeks after starting pembrolizumab. CDR3 DNA: TGTGCCAGCAGGGACAGGTTTCGGGATCAGCCCCAGCATTTT. Amino acid sequence: CASRDRFRDQPQHF.